This entry lists 6 T cell receptor beta chains sequenced from one sample in a study of blood T cell repertoires in COVID-19. Sequencing was performed with immunoSEQ multiplex PCR; in TCRdb, only in-frame clones are kept and a portion is missing. The sample carries just over 350,000 clones, 75% to 90% recorded once. Sequencing used peripheral blood. All receptors come from a woman aged 60-75 years with COVID-19, enrolled during active disease.

The chain is built from TRBV19 and TRBJ1-2; D is ambiguous. Germline CDR1 and CDR2: LNHDA and SQIVND (reference sequence). This CDR3 is built from 13 residues. V was cut by 3 bases and J by 3 bases, with 8 bases left in between. CDR3 in amino acids: CASSINRDYGYTF. CDR3 DNA sequence: TGTGCCAGTAGTATTAACCGGGACTATGGCTACACCTTC.

This clone was seen just once. The chain couples TRBV7-9 to TRBJ1-2; tentatively, D is TRBD1 (6 bases). In germline, CDR1 is SEHNR, CDR2 FQNEAQ (reference sequence). The V end was cut by 5 bases, the J end by 4 bases, with 14 bases between. The CDR3 is made up of 14 amino acids. The CDR3: CASSRLGQSYGYTF. The DNA for the CDR3 is TGTGCCAGCAGCCGCCTTGGACAGAGCTATGGCTACACCTTC.

The rearrangement joins TRBV19 to TRBJ2-7, with 7 bases that match TRBD1. The CDR3 contains 14 residues. Per the germline V gene, CDR1 is LNHDA and CDR2 is SQIVND (reference sequence). Trimming at V came to 4 bases and at J to 3 bases, leaving 6 bases not matched to a gene. CDR3 in DNA: TGTGCCAGTAGTAGCGACAGGGACGGCTACGAGCAGTACTTC. Protein: CASSSDRDGYEQYF. The full variable domain, rest sourced from reference TRBV19 and TRBJ2-7, is DGGITQSPKYLFRKEGQNVTLSCEQNLNHDAMYWYRQDPGQGLRLIYYSQIVNDFQKGDIAEGYSVSREKKESFPLTVTSAQKNPTAFYLCASSSDRDGYEQYFGPGTRLTVT.

V and J are TRBV5-4 and TRBJ1-2; 11 nucleotides agree with TRBD1. Germline assignment: CDR1 SGHNT and CDR2 YYREEE (reference sequence). The length of the CDR3 is 13 residues. V trimming: 8 bases; J trimming: 5 bases; junction bases outside the gene matches: 5. DNA of the CDR3: TGTGCCAGTAGGGACAGGGGGTATTATGGCTACACCTTC. Protein: CASRDRGYYGYTF. Looking up the rest from reference TRBV5-4 and TRBJ1-2 gives the full variable domain: ETGVTQSPTHLIKTRGQQVTLRCSSQSGHNTVSWYQQALGQGPQFIFQYYREEENGRGNFPPRFSGLQFPNYSSELNVNALELDDSALYLCASRDRGYYGYTFGSGTRLTVV.

CDR3 sequence (DNA): TGCGCCAGCAGCTTGTCCTCTAGCACAGATACGCAGTATTTT. It is translated as CASSLSSSTDTQYF. V is TRBV5-1 and J is TRBJ2-3; the D is unclear. Germline V gene lookup returns CDR1 SGHRS and CDR2 YFSETQ. The CDR3 has 14 residues. The germline V and J ends were trimmed by 1 base and 0 bases, with 6 bases remaining between them.

The chain is built from TRBV12-5 and TRBJ2-2; TRBD2 is a possible D gene (6 bases). Germline V lookup: CDR1 LGHNT, CDR2 FRNRAP. The CDR3 has 14 residues. V was trimmed by 2 bases and J by 4 bases, leaving 8 bases between them. The CDR3 is CASGLMGGTGELFF. CDR3 nucleotide sequence: TGTGCTAGTGGTTTGATGGGAGGCACCGGGGAGCTGTTTTTT. The entire variable domain, with the rest obtained from reference TRBV12-5 and TRBJ2-2, is as follows: DARVTQTPRHKVTEMGQEVTMRCQPILGHNTVFWYRQTMMQGLELLAYFRNRAPLDDSGMPKDRFSAEMPDATLATLKIQPSEPRDSAVYFCASGLMGGTGELFFGEGSRLTVL.